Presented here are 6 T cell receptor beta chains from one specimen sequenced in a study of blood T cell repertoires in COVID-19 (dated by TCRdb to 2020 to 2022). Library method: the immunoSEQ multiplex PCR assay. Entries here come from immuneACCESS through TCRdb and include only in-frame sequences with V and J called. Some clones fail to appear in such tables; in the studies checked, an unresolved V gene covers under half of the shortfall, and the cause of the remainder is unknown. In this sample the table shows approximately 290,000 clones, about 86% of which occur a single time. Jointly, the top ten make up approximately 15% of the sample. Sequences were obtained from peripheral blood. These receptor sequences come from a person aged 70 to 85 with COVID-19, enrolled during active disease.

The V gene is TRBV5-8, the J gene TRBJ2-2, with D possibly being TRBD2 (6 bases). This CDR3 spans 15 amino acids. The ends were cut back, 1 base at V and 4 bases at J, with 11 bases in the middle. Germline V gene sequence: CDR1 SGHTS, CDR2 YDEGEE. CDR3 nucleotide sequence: TGTGCCAGCAGCTTGTTTTTGGGGGGCACCGGGGAGCTGTTTTTT. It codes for CASSLFLGGTGELFF.

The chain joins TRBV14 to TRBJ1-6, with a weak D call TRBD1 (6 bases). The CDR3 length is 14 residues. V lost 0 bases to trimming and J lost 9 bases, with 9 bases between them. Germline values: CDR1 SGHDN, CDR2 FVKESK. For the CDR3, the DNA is TGTGCCAGCAGCCAAGAGGGCAGGGGTTCACCCCTCCACTTT. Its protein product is CASSQEGRGSPLHF.

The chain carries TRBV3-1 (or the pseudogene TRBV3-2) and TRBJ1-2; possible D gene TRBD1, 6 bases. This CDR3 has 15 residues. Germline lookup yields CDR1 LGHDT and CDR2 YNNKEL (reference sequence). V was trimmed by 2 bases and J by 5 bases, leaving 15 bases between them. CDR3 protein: CASSQSPGHPYGYTF. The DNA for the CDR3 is TGTGCCAGCAGCCAATCACCGGGACACCCTTATGGCTACACCTTC.

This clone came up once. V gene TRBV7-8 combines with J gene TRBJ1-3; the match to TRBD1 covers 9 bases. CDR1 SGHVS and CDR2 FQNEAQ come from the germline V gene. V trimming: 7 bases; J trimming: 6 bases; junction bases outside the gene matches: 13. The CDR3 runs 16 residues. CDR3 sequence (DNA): TGTGCCAGCACCCCGACGGACGACAGGGGGGTAAACACCATATATTTT. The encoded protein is CASTPTDDRGVNTIYF.

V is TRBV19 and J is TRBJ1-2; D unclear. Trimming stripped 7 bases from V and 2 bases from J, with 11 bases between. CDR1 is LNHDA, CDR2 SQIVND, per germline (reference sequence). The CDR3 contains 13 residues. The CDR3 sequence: CASMRQNNYGYTF. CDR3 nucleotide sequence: TGTGCCAGTATGCGGCAGAACAACTATGGCTACACCTTC. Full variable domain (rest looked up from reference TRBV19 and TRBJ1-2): DGGITQSPKYLFRKEGQNVTLSCEQNLNHDAMYWYRQDPGQGLRLIYYSQIVNDFQKGDIAEGYSVSREKKESFPLTVTSAQKNPTAFYLCASMRQNNYGYTFGSGTRLTVV.

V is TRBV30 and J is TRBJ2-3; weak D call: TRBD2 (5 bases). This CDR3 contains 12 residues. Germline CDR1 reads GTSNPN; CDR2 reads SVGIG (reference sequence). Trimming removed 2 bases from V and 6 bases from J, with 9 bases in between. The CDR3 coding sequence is TGTGCCTGGAGTCCGAGGGTGGATACGCAGTATTTT. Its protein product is CAWSPRVDTQYF.